What follows is one TCR beta chain and its context. Its antigen is not identified. Other DNA variants within this sample encode the same CDR3. The data originate from a study of shared clonotypes between healthy human individuals. TCRdb's copy holds only in-frame clones and misses some; the assay was immunoSEQ multiplex PCR. The table records nearly 1 million clones, roughly 72% of them present only once. Study-wide points: About 4.5% of naive CD4 clonotypes were common to a few donors. Among non-shared clonotypes, generation probabilities were lower than among those shared by all four donors.

There are 15 residues in the CDR3. The germline V gene encodes CDR1 SGHNT and CDR2 YYREEE (reference sequence). V dropped 4 bases and J dropped 0 bases, with 12 bases sitting between them. All donors qualified as healthy HIV-negative adults and had experienced no recent acute infections or vaccinations. The receptor was derived from a man between 18 and 35 years old in good health. V and J are TRBV5-4 and TRBJ2-3, with a tentative D call TRBD2 (5 bases). The sample consisted of memory CD4+ T cells sorted from blood. Noted subset: CD45RA-negative fraction. Here the CDR3 DNA reads TGTGCCAGCAGCCTGGACTTTACTAGCACAGATACGCAGTATTTT. The encoded protein is CASSLDFTSTDTQYF.